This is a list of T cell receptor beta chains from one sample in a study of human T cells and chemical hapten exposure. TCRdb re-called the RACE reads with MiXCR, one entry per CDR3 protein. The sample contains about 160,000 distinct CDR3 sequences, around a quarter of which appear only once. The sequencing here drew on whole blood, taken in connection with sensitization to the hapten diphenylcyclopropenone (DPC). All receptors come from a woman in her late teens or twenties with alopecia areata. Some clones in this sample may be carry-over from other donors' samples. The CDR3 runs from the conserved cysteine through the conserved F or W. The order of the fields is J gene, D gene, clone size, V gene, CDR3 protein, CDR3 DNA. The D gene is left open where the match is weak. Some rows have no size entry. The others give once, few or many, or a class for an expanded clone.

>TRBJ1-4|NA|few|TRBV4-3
CASSQNVAVREKLFF
TGCGCCAGCAGCCAAAATGTAGCGGTGAGGGAAAAACTGTTTTTT
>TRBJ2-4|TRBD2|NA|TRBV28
CASSLAGDKDIQYF
TGTGCCAGCAGTTTAGCGGGAGATAAAGACATTCAGTACTTC
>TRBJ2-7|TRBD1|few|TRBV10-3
CAISELGQFSIEQYF
TGTGCCATCAGTGAGTTGGGACAGTTTAGCATCGAGCAGTACTTC
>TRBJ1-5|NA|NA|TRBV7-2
CASSWSGSSNQPQHF
TGTGCCAGCAGTTGGAGCGGCTCTAGCAATCAGCCCCAGCATTTT
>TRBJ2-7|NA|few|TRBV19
CASSTGTAGDEQYF
TGTGCCAGTAGTACAGGGACAGCGGGGGACGAGCAGTACTTC
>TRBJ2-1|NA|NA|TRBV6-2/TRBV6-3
CASSYGTALSEQFF
TGTGCCAGCAGTTACGGCACAGCACTAAGTGAGCAGTTCTTC
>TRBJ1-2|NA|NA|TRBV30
CAFLLTVGYTF
TGTGCCTTCCTCCTGACAGTCGGCTACACCTTC
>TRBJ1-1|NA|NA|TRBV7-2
CASSLDSFVNTEAFF
TGTGCCAGCAGCTTGGACAGTTTTGTGAACACTGAAGCTTTCTTT
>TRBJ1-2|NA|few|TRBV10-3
CAISELGTGYTF
TGTGCCATCAGTGAGTTAGGGACTGGCTACACCTTC
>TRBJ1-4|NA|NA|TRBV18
CASSSQGNNEKLFF
TGTGCCAGCTCATCACAGGGAAACAATGAAAAACTGTTTTTT
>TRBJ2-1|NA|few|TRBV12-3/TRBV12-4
CASSRSGASYNEQFF
TGTGCCAGCAGCCGATCGGGGGCCTCCTACAATGAGCAGTTCTTC
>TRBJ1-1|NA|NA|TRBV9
CASSVVGGATEAFF
TGTGCCAGCAGCGTAGTGGGGGGAGCCACTGAAGCTTTCTTT
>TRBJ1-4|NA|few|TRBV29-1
CSKIGGGFF
TGCAGCAAAATTGGAGGAGGGTTTTTT
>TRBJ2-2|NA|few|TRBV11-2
CASSLFWPGELFF
TGTGCCAGCAGCTTATTTTGGCCCGGGGAGCTGTTTTTT
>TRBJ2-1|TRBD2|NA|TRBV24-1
CATSDPFGTSGDVNEQFF
TGTGCCACCAGTGATCCATTCGGGACTAGCGGGGATGTCAATGAGCAGTTCTTC
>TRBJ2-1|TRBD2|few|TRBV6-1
CASSEGTSGGADEQFF
TGTGCCAGCAGTGAAGGAACTAGCGGGGGGGCCGATGAGCAGTTCTTC
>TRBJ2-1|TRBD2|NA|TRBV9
CASSPQAGGYNEQFF
TGTGCCAGCAGCCCTCAAGCGGGGGGCTACAATGAGCAGTTCTTC
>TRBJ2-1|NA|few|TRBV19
CASSIEISGSSYNEQFF
TGTGCCAGTAGTATAGAAATATCCGGTAGCTCCTACAATGAGCAGTTCTTC
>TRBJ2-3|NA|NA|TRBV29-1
CSVELGTDTQYF
TGCAGCGTTGAATTGGGCACAGATACGCAGTATTTT
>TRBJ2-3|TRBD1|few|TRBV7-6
CASSLGTGARGDTQYF
TGTGCCAGCAGCTTAGGAACAGGGGCGCGTGGAGATACGCAGTATTTT
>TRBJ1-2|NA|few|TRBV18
CASSPGSNYGYTF
TGTGCCAGCTCACCCGGTTCTAACTATGGCTACACCTTC
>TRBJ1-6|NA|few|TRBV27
CASSLVSSYNSPLHF
TGTGCCAGCAGTTTAGTATCCTCCTATAATTCACCCCTCCACTTT
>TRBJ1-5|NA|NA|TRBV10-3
CAISRQGGDQPQHF
TGTGCCATCAGCCGTCAGGGCGGGGACCAGCCCCAGCATTTT
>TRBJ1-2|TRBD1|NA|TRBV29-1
CSVPPGQGAGGYTF
TGCAGCGTTCCGCCGGGACAGGGGGCGGGGGGCTACACCTTC
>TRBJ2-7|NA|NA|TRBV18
CASSPKDEQYF
TGTGCCAGCTCACCAAAAGACGAGCAGTACTTC
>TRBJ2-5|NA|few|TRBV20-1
CSASRATYDGTQYF
TGCAGTGCATCCCGGGCCACCTACGACGGGACCCAGTACTTC
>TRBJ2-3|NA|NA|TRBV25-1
CASSESRVREDTQYF
TGTGCCAGCAGTGAATCAAGGGTCCGTGAGGATACGCAGTATTTT
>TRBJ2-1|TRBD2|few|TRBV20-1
CSAPRGGREEQFF
TGCAGTGCTCCGAGGGGCGGGAGAGAAGAGCAGTTCTTC
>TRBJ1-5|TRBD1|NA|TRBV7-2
CASSPYRGQPQHF
TGTGCCAGCAGCCCATACAGGGGCCAGCCCCAGCATTTT
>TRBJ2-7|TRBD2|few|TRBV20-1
CSARPASGRNYEQYF
TGCAGTGCTAGACCTGCTAGCGGGAGGAACTACGAGCAGTACTTC
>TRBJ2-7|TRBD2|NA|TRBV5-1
CASSSRTSGYEQYF
TGCGCCAGCAGCTCCCGGACTAGCGGCTACGAGCAGTACTTC
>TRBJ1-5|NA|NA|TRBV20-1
CSARDSGVYQPQHF
TGCAGTGCTAGAGATAGCGGGGTTTATCAGCCCCAGCATTTT
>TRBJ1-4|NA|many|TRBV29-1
CSVEDPVRFGTDSSQKLFF
TGCAGCGTTGAAGACCCGGTTCGTTTCGGGACCGATTCCTCTCAAAAACTGTTTTTT
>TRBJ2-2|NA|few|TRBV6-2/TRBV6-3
CASSFAWSTGELFF
TGTGCCAGCAGTTTCGCTTGGAGTACCGGGGAGCTGTTTTTT
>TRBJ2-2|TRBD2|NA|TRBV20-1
CSASASAGGNTGELFF
TGCAGTGCTAGCGCGTCAGCGGGGGGCAACACCGGGGAGCTGTTTTTT
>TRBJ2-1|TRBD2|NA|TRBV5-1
CASSLVGGEDEQFF
TGCGCCAGCAGCTTGGTTGGGGGGGAAGATGAGCAGTTCTTC
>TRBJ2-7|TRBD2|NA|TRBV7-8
CASSLGLAGPCHEQYF
TGTGCCAGCAGCTTAGGATTAGCGGGACCATGCCACGAGCAGTACTTC
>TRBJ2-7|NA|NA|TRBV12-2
CASRFKFPYEQYF
TGTGCAAGTCGCTTTAAGTTCCCCTACGAGCAGTACTTC
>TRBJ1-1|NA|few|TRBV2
CARDFGQTNTEAFF
TGTGCCAGGGACTTTGGGCAGACGAACACTGAAGCTTTCTTT
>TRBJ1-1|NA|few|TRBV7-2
CASSLIQTGGTEAFF
TGTGCCAGCAGCTTGATACAGACAGGTGGCACTGAAGCTTTCTTT
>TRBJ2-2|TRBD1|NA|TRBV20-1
CSAPDRGGELFF
TGCAGTGCTCCGGACAGGGGCGGGGAGCTGTTTTTT
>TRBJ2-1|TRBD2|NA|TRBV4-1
CASSQGPLAGVYNEQFF
TGCGCCAGCAGCCAAGGCCCACTAGCGGGAGTATACAATGAGCAGTTCTTC